This T cell receptor beta chain was found in a study of blood T cells in healthy people across ages. Study-level findings and limits: Older individuals had lower TCR beta diversity per million T cells (the decline was roughly linear).

A second PCR of about 7 to 12 cycles used a sample-barcoded 5' primer and a J-beta primer mix. Researchers report that each sample yielded at least 2.5 million CDR3-containing paired-end reads. TCRdb re-called the 5' RACE reads with MiXCR, one entry per CDR3 protein. The data show around 1.7 million distinct CDR3 sequences, with 28% seen just once and 7.7% held by the top ten. This clonotype has ten or more counts. Its antigen remains unidentified. Trimming removed 5 bases at V and 0 bases at J, with 11 bases between. Per germline, CDR1 SGHTA and CDR2 FQGNSA. This CDR3 region has 14 residues. The sequenced sample consisted of blood. This chain links TRBV7-2 with TRBJ2-7; a possible D gene is TRBD2 (6 bases). This clonotype originated in a woman aged 30 to 39 in good health. The CDR3 coding sequence is TGTGCCAGCAGCGGGACTCCCGGCTCCTACGAGCAGTACTTC. This sequence encodes CASSGTPGSYEQYF.